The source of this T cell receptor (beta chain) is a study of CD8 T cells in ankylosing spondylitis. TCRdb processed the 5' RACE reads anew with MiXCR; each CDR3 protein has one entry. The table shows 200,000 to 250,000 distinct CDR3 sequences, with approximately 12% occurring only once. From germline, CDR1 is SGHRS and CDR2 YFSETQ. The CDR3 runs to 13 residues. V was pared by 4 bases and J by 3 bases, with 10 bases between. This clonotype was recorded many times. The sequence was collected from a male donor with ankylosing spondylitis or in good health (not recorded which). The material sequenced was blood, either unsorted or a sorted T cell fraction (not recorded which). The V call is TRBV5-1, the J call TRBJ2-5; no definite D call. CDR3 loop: CASSVQQEETQYF. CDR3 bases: TGCGCCAGCAGCGTACAACAAGAAGAGACCCAGTACTTC.